Listed below are T cell receptor beta chains from one sample, sequenced in a study of CD8 T cells in ankylosing spondylitis. TCRdb ran MiXCR on the 5' RACE reads and lists one entry per CDR3 protein. The table records about 130,000 distinct CDR3 sequences, roughly 10% of them present only once. The specimen sequenced was blood, either unsorted or a sorted T cell fraction (not recorded which). The receptor source for this set is a female donor with ankylosing spondylitis or in good health (not recorded which). The CDR3 runs from the conserved cysteine through the conserved F or W. The D gene is left open where the match is weak. A row's size may be missing; if present it is once, few, many or a size class.

abundance: -; j_gene: TRBJ1-6; v_gene: TRBV12-3/TRBV12-4; d_gene: TRBD1; CDR3aa: CASSPRTGLTTNSPLHF; CDR3nt: TGTGCCAGCAGCCCTAGGACAGGTCTGACGACTAATTCACCCCTCCACTTT
abundance: many; j_gene: TRBJ1-3; v_gene: TRBV9; d_gene: -; CDR3aa: CASSVEAGAAGNTIYF; CDR3nt: TGTGCCAGCAGCGTAGAGGCCGGAGCTGCTGGAAACACCATATATTTT
abundance: many; j_gene: TRBJ2-1; v_gene: TRBV5-1; d_gene: -; CDR3aa: CASSARLENEQFF; CDR3nt: TGCGCCAGCAGCGCTAGACTAGAAAATGAGCAGTTCTTC
abundance: many; j_gene: TRBJ1-1; v_gene: TRBV5-1; d_gene: -; CDR3aa: CASSLVGAGYTEAFF; CDR3nt: TGCGCCAGCAGCTTGGTGGGGGCTGGGTACACTGAAGCTTTCTTT
abundance: -; j_gene: TRBJ2-4; v_gene: TRBV5-6; d_gene: -; CDR3aa: CAMSPGGRLIQYF; CDR3nt: TGTGCCATGAGCCCCGGCGGACGTCTCATTCAGTACTTC
abundance: many; j_gene: TRBJ2-5; v_gene: TRBV20-1; d_gene: -; CDR3aa: CSAREWRGKTQYF; CDR3nt: TGCAGTGCTAGAGAGTGGAGAGGGAAGACCCAGTACTTC
abundance: many; j_gene: TRBJ1-3; v_gene: TRBV5-5; d_gene: TRBD1; CDR3aa: CASSFGTVSGNTIYF; CDR3nt: TGTGCCAGCAGCTTCGGGACAGTCTCTGGAAACACCATATATTTT
abundance: many; j_gene: TRBJ1-6; v_gene: TRBV5-1; d_gene: -; CDR3aa: CASRYSPPSSPLHF; CDR3nt: TGCGCCAGCAGATACTCCCCTCCTTCTTCACCCCTCCACTTT
abundance: many; j_gene: TRBJ1-1; v_gene: TRBV5-1; d_gene: TRBD1; CDR3aa: CASSFAAREGAGNTEAFF; CDR3nt: TGCGCCAGCAGCTTTGCGGCGCGGGAGGGGGCCGGGAACACTGAAGCTTTCTTT
abundance: many; j_gene: TRBJ2-3; v_gene: TRBV25-1; d_gene: -; CDR3aa: CASSAQGTSTDTQYF; CDR3nt: TGTGCCAGCAGTGCCCAGGGGACTAGCACAGATACGCAGTATTTT
abundance: many; j_gene: TRBJ1-1; v_gene: TRBV12-3/TRBV12-4; d_gene: -; CDR3aa: CASSPGGAWTTEAFF; CDR3nt: TGTGCCAGCAGTCCTGGTGGGGCGTGGACCACTGAAGCTTTCTTT
abundance: -; j_gene: TRBJ2-1; v_gene: TRBV24-1; d_gene: -; CDR3aa: CATSDLFPRRYPDEQFF; CDR3nt: TGTGCCACCAGTGATTTGTTCCCGAGGCGCTACCCGGATGAGCAGTTCTTC
abundance: -; j_gene: TRBJ2-7; v_gene: TRBV11-2; d_gene: -; CDR3aa: CASSFLQRPYEQYF; CDR3nt: TGTGCCAGCAGCTTCCTGCAGAGACCCTACGAGCAGTACTTC
abundance: many; j_gene: TRBJ1-5; v_gene: TRBV28; d_gene: -; CDR3aa: CASSFQVRYNQPQHF; CDR3nt: TGTGCCAGCAGTTTCCAGGTTCGGTACAATCAGCCCCAGCATTTT
abundance: many; j_gene: TRBJ2-5; v_gene: TRBV3-1; d_gene: -; CDR3aa: CASSQDSATQYF; CDR3nt: TGTGCCAGCAGCCAAGATAGCGCGACCCAGTACTTC
abundance: once; j_gene: TRBJ1-5; v_gene: TRBV6-4; d_gene: TRBD1; CDR3aa: CAIRRDRGRGRPNQPQHF; CDR3nt: TGTGCCATCAGACGGGACAGGGGGCGAGGGCGTCCCAATCAGCCCCAGCATTTT
abundance: many; j_gene: TRBJ1-2; v_gene: TRBV12-3/TRBV12-4; d_gene: -; CDR3aa: CASSLVTRVNYGYTF; CDR3nt: TGTGCCAGCAGTTTAGTTACACGGGTCAACTATGGCTACACCTTC
abundance: -; j_gene: TRBJ2-1; v_gene: TRBV7-9; d_gene: -; CDR3aa: CASSHRLGFYNEQFF; CDR3nt: TGTGCCAGCAGCCATCGGTTGGGTTTTTACAATGAGCAGTTCTTC
abundance: many; j_gene: TRBJ1-5; v_gene: TRBV12-3/TRBV12-4; d_gene: TRBD1; CDR3aa: CASRGDSEVQPQHF; CDR3nt: TGTGCCAGCAGGGGGGACAGTGAAGTACAGCCCCAGCATTTT
abundance: many; j_gene: TRBJ1-1; v_gene: TRBV19; d_gene: -; CDR3aa: CASSIRGVTEAFF; CDR3nt: TGTGCCAGTAGTATAAGAGGGGTGACTGAAGCTTTCTTT
abundance: many; j_gene: TRBJ1-1; v_gene: TRBV5-1; d_gene: TRBD1; CDR3aa: CASSPGGANTEAFF; CDR3nt: TGCGCCAGCAGCCCAGGGGGGGCGAACACTGAAGCTTTCTTT
abundance: many; j_gene: TRBJ2-3; v_gene: TRBV29-1; d_gene: TRBD1; CDR3aa: CSIQGAGTDTQYF; CDR3nt: TGCAGCATCCAGGGGGCCGGGACAGATACGCAGTATTTT
abundance: -; j_gene: TRBJ2-3; v_gene: TRBV20-1; d_gene: -; CDR3aa: CSARYDTQYF; CDR3nt: TGCAGTGCTAGATACGATACGCAGTATTTT
abundance: many; j_gene: TRBJ1-5; v_gene: TRBV19; d_gene: -; CDR3aa: CASNHPRGVGNQPQHF; CDR3nt: TGTGCCAGTAATCACCCTAGGGGGGTAGGGAATCAGCCCCAGCATTTT
abundance: few; j_gene: TRBJ1-1; v_gene: TRBV5-1; d_gene: -; CDR3aa: CASSFLGRGTEAFF; CDR3nt: TGCGCCAGCAGCTTCCTGGGACGGGGCACTGAAGCTTTCTTT
abundance: many; j_gene: TRBJ1-2; v_gene: TRBV7-3; d_gene: -; CDR3aa: CASSLMGGAGTDYGYTF; CDR3nt: TGTGCCAGCAGCTTAATGGGTGGGGCAGGTACTGATTATGGCTACACCTTC
abundance: many; j_gene: TRBJ1-1; v_gene: TRBV20-1; d_gene: TRBD1; CDR3aa: CSASPRQGEFDTEAFF; CDR3nt: TGCAGTGCTAGTCCTCGACAGGGGGAATTCGACACTGAAGCTTTCTTT
abundance: many; j_gene: TRBJ2-3; v_gene: TRBV7-2; d_gene: -; CDR3aa: CASSQGMADTQYF; CDR3nt: TGTGCCAGCAGCCAGGGGATGGCAGATACGCAGTATTTT
abundance: -; j_gene: TRBJ2-5; v_gene: TRBV24-1; d_gene: -; CDR3aa: CATSDWSGETQYF; CDR3nt: TGTGCCACCAGTGATTGGTCCGGTGAGACCCAGTACTTC
abundance: many; j_gene: TRBJ2-7; v_gene: TRBV5-1; d_gene: -; CDR3aa: CASSQGRGLGSYEQYF; CDR3nt: TGCGCCAGCAGCCAGGGACGGGGGTTAGGCTCCTACGAGCAGTACTTC
abundance: -; j_gene: TRBJ2-5; v_gene: TRBV11-2; d_gene: TRBD2; CDR3aa: CASSLIPGGGETQYF; CDR3nt: TGTGCCAGCAGCTTAATTCCCGGGGGGGGAGAGACCCAGTACTTC
abundance: few; j_gene: TRBJ2-2; v_gene: TRBV12-3/TRBV12-4; d_gene: -; CDR3aa: CASSFPGVGRGGELFF; CDR3nt: TGTGCCAGCAGTTTCCCCGGGGTAGGGAGAGGCGGGGAGCTGTTTTTT
abundance: many; j_gene: TRBJ2-1; v_gene: TRBV5-1; d_gene: TRBD1; CDR3aa: CASSLQPGQTYNEQFF; CDR3nt: TGCGCCAGCAGCTTGCAACCGGGACAGACGTACAATGAGCAGTTCTTC
abundance: many; j_gene: TRBJ1-2; v_gene: TRBV12-3/TRBV12-4; d_gene: -; CDR3aa: CASSLVSGRTGYGYTF; CDR3nt: TGTGCCAGCAGTTTGGTCTCCGGGCGCACGGGCTATGGCTACACCTTC
abundance: many; j_gene: TRBJ2-4; v_gene: TRBV20-1; d_gene: TRBD1; CDR3aa: CSAPPTGLGIQYF; CDR3nt: TGCAGTGCTCCCCCGACAGGGTTGGGCATTCAGTACTTC
abundance: many; j_gene: TRBJ2-1; v_gene: TRBV7-9; d_gene: TRBD2; CDR3aa: CASRVAGDVEQFF; CDR3nt: TGTGCCAGCAGAGTAGCGGGAGATGTTGAGCAGTTCTTC
abundance: -; j_gene: TRBJ1-1; v_gene: TRBV7-2; d_gene: -; CDR3aa: CASSLGVGLNTEAFF; CDR3nt: TGTGCCAGCAGCTTAGGGGTAGGGTTGAACACTGAAGCTTTCTTT
abundance: many; j_gene: TRBJ2-1; v_gene: TRBV2; d_gene: -; CDR3aa: CASSGRTAHSYNEQFF; CDR3nt: TGTGCCAGCAGTGGGAGGACAGCTCACTCCTACAATGAGCAGTTCTTC
abundance: -; j_gene: TRBJ2-7; v_gene: TRBV20-1; d_gene: -; CDR3aa: CSAIAGSASYEQCF; CDR3nt: TGCAGTGCTATAGCCGGTAGCGCCAGCTACGAGCAGTGCTTC
abundance: once; j_gene: TRBJ2-7; v_gene: TRBV23-1; d_gene: -; CDR3aa: CASPHKGHFYEQYF; CDR3nt: TGCGCCAGCCCACATAAAGGACACTTTTACGAGCAGTACTTC
abundance: -; j_gene: TRBJ2-5; v_gene: TRBV7-7; d_gene: -; CDR3aa: CASSPGDLTQYF; CDR3nt: TGTGCCAGCAGCCCAGGGGATCTGACCCAGTACTTC
abundance: many; j_gene: TRBJ1-6; v_gene: TRBV20-1; d_gene: -; CDR3aa: CSVIYRSGSPLHF; CDR3nt: TGCAGTGTCATATACCGGAGTGGCTCACCCCTCCACTTT
abundance: -; j_gene: TRBJ2-3; v_gene: TRBV6-5; d_gene: TRBD1; CDR3aa: CASSYRTGGDTQYF; CDR3nt: TGTGCCAGCAGTTACCGGACAGGGGGGGATACGCAGTATTTT
abundance: -; j_gene: TRBJ2-3; v_gene: TRBV7-6; d_gene: TRBD2; CDR3aa: CASSLASAGGVADTQYF; CDR3nt: TGTGCCAGCAGCTTAGCTTCCGCGGGAGGGGTGGCAGATACGCAGTATTTT
abundance: -; j_gene: TRBJ1-1; v_gene: TRBV5-1; d_gene: -; CDR3aa: CASKLRVGGTEAFF; CDR3nt: TGCGCCAGCAAGCTGAGGGTCGGGGGCACTGAAGCTTTCTTT